This TCR beta chain was observed in a study of technical replicates of blood from four donors. Only in-frame clones appear in the TCRdb table, and some are missing; sequencing was by immunoSEQ multiplex PCR. The sample consists of under 85,000 clones, 85% to 95% of them appearing once. This clone appeared once. Losses at the gene ends were 5 bases for V and 4 bases for J; bases not matched to a gene: 11. CDR3 length equals 15 residues. In germline, CDR1 is MDHEN, CDR2 SYDVKM. The source of this sequence is a human donor in good health. The specimen was T cells isolated from PBMCs. The chain is built from TRBV28 and TRBJ2-7, with 7 nucleotides matching TRBD1. CDR3 sequence: CASSTPTGSNYEQYF. The CDR3 region has the DNA TGTGCCAGCAGTACCCCGACAGGGAGCAATTACGAGCAGTACTTC. Together with reference TRBV28 and TRBJ2-7, the CDR3 gives the full variable domain: DVKVTQSSRYLVKRTGEKVFLECVQDMDHENMFWYRQDPGLGLRLIYFSYDVKMKEKGDIPEGYSVSREKKERFSLILESASTNQTSMYLCASSTPTGSNYEQYFGPGTRLTVT.